The 23 T cell receptor beta chains listed next were all sequenced from one sample in a study of PD-1 blockade in classical Hodgkin lymphoma. Method: immunoSEQ multiplex PCR; TCRdb's copy keeps in-frame clones and lacks some. The table includes approximately 110,000 clones, over 85% detected once. Time point of the sample: cycle 4 day 1 (C4D1), after 6 weeks of nivolumab. Each patient's relapse followed autologous stem cell transplantation, and brentuximab vedotin exposure varied. The sample in question was peripheral blood mononuclear cells (PBMCs), obtained before the fourth cycle of nivolumab. The receptor source for this set is a human donor with classical Hodgkin lymphoma.

As DNA, the CDR3 is TGTGCCAGCAGCCAAGAAGGCGGCACTAGTTTCAAAGAGACCCAGTACTTC. Its translation: CASSQEGGTSFKETQYF. The V gene is TRBV4-2, the J gene TRBJ2-5; TRBD2 is a possible D gene (5 bases). The germline V and J ends were trimmed by 0 bases and 3 bases, with 17 bases remaining between them. Germline lookup yields CDR1 LGHNA and CDR2 YNFKEQ. The CDR3 spans 17 residues.

The V and J genes are TRBV6-5 and TRBJ2-2; tentative D call: TRBD1 (5 bases). Germline loops: CDR1 MNHEY, CDR2 SVGAGI. This CDR3 is 12 amino acids long. V lost 6 bases and J lost 10, with 12 bases in between. The CDR3 reads CASSFQGKELFF. Written as DNA, the CDR3 is TGTGCCAGCAGCTTCCAGGGAAAGGAGCTGTTTTTT.

The chain carries TRBV14 and TRBJ2-6; TRBD1 matches 7 bases. The CDR3 has 14 amino acids. Trimming removed 5 bases from V and 2 bases from J; junction bases left unmatched: 0. CDR1 SGHDN and CDR2 FVKESK come from the germline V gene. The DNA of the CDR3 is TGTGCCAGCAGCAGGGGGCCTGGGGCCAACGTCCTGACTTTC. This sequence encodes CASSRGPGANVLTF.

The rearrangement links TRBV5-1 to TRBJ2-1, with D uncertain. This CDR3 region has 16 residues. The V end was cut by 4 bases, the J end by 0 bases, with 14 bases between. Germline V gene sequence: CDR1 SGHRS, CDR2 YFSETQ. The CDR3 loop is CASSQDLPNSYNEQFF. The CDR3 DNA follows: TGCGCCAGCAGCCAGGACCTCCCTAACTCCTACAATGAGCAGTTCTTC.

V gene TRBV7-2 combines with J gene TRBJ1-2, with D possibly matching TRBD1 (6 bases). Germline CDR1 and CDR2: SGHTA and FQGNSA. Trimming took off 5 bases at V and 0 bases at J, with 19 bases between the two ends. This CDR3 has 17 residues. This chain's CDR3 is CASSQRWGGMSNYGYTF. The CDR3 region has the DNA TGTGCCAGCAGCCAACGATGGGGGGGCATGTCTAACTATGGCTACACCTTC.

The V gene is TRBV7-6, the J gene TRBJ2-3, with 12 positions matching TRBD2. CDR1 and CDR2 from the germline V gene are SGHVS and FNYEAQ. Unmatched junction bases numbered 12, after V lost 0 bases and J lost 5 bases. The CDR3 is 19 amino acids. The CDR3 reads CASSLATPGLAGQGDTQYF. In DNA, the CDR3 is TGTGCCAGCAGCTTAGCTACCCCAGGACTAGCGGGGCAGGGAGATACGCAGTATTTT.

V gene TRBV29-1 combines with J gene TRBJ2-1; a possible D gene is TRBD2 (6 bases). CDR1 SQVTM and CDR2 ANQGSEA come from the germline V gene. V lost 7 bases, J lost 0 bases, and 13 bases lay in between. The CDR3 runs 14 residues. Written as DNA, the CDR3 is TGCAGCGCTGGGACTGCTATCTCCTACAATGAGCAGTTCTTC. Its protein is CSAGTAISYNEQFF.

This clone occurred a few times. The chain carries TRBV5-4 and TRBJ2-5; D is perhaps TRBD2 (6 bases). The CDR3 is 15 residues long. V dropped 3 bases and J dropped 5 bases, with 17 bases sitting between them. Germline V gives CDR1 SGHNT, CDR2 YYREEE (reference sequence). The CDR3 DNA is TGTGCCAGCAGCTCGCGGGACCTCGGCAGGGAGACCCAGTACTTC. It encodes CASSSRDLGRETQYF.

The chain is built from TRBV30 and TRBJ2-5; TRBD2 aligns across 13 bases. The V gene end was trimmed by 3 bases and the J gene end by 5 bases; junction bases not matched to a gene: 3. This CDR3 has 14 amino acids. Per germline, CDR1 GTSNPN and CDR2 SVGIG (reference sequence). The CDR3 sequence is CAWRLAGGRETQYF. DNA of the CDR3: TGTGCCTGGAGACTAGCGGGAGGGCGCGAGACCCAGTACTTC.

The rearrangement uses TRBV5-1 and TRBJ2-7; 7 bases fit TRBD1. This CDR3 comprises 13 residues. Germline CDR1 SGHRS, CDR2 YFSETQ. V shed 2 bases, J shed 2 bases, and the junction held 1 base outside the gene matches. DNA of the CDR3: TGCGCCAGCAGCTTTACAGGGGCCTACGAGCAGTACTTC. Protein product: CASSFTGAYEQYF.

The chain employs TRBV6-5 and TRBJ1-1, with 7 bases identical to TRBD1. Germline V gene lookup returns CDR1 MNHEY and CDR2 SVGAGI. Unmatched junction bases numbered 14, after V lost 5 bases and J lost 11 bases. The CDR3 is 14 amino acids. The CDR3, as DNA: TGTGCCAGCAGTCGTTACCGGGACAGCTCAGGGGCTTTCTTT. Protein: CASSRYRDSSGAFF.

The rearrangement uses TRBV11-2 and TRBJ2-7, with TRBD1 matching 9 bases. The CDR3 spans 17 residues. Per germline, CDR1 SGHAT and CDR2 FQNNGV. V trimming: 2 bases; J trimming: 0 bases; junction bases outside the gene matches: 8. For the CDR3, the DNA is TGTGCCAGCAGCTTAAGCACAGGGGGCCCCCACTCCTACGAGCAGTACTTC. Translation gives CASSLSTGGPHSYEQYF.

J is TRBJ2-1 and V is TRBV11-2, with no clear D. Trimming left V 4 bases short and J 9 bases short, with 13 bases between. The CDR3 consists of 13 residues. Looked up from germline, CDR1 is SGHAT and CDR2 is FQNNGV. The CDR3 region is CASSYPRVREQFF. The CDR3 DNA is TGTGCCAGCAGCTATCCTAGGGTCCGTGAGCAGTTCTTC.

The V call is TRBV27, the J call TRBJ2-7; TRBD1 matches at 9 bases. The V gene end was trimmed by 4 bases and the J gene end by 2 bases; junction bases not matched to a gene: 6. The CDR3 is 15 residues long. CDR1 and CDR2 from the germline V gene are MNHEY and SMNVEV (reference sequence). CDR3 DNA sequence: TGTGCCAGCAGTTACGGGACAGGGAACGCCTACGAGCAGTACTTC. This codes for CASSYGTGNAYEQYF.

This clone has a handful of counts. The chain combines TRBV1 with TRBJ1-2; the tabulated D call, TRBD1, remains unverified against the DNA. TRBV1 is assigned pseudogene status. CDR3 length: 16 residues. In DNA form, the CDR3 reads TGCACCAGCAGCTGTAGGACAGGGGCACTCGAGTGGGGCTACACCTTC. It specifies CTSSCRTGALEWGYTF.

The chain is built from TRBV28 and TRBJ1-1; weak D call: TRBD1 (6 bases). Germline V gene lookup returns CDR1 MDHEN and CDR2 SYDVKM. The CDR3 runs to 15 residues. V was shortened by 2 bases and J by 1 base, with 11 bases between the two germline ends. This CDR3 reads CASSLRGATNTEAFF. The CDR3, as DNA: TGTGCCAGCAGTTTACGGGGGGCCACGAACACTGAAGCTTTCTTT. The variable domain in full, completed from reference TRBV28 and TRBJ1-1, reads DVKVTQSSRYLVKRTGEKVFLECVQDMDHENMFWYRQDPGLGLRLIYFSYDVKMKEKGDIPEGYSVSREKKERFSLILESASTNQTSMYLCASSLRGATNTEAFFGQGTRLTVV.

The chain links TRBV27 to TRBJ2-1, with 7 bases aligning to TRBD2. The CDR3 is 14 residues long. The V segment lost 6 bases and the J segment 2 bases; nucleotides outside the gene matches: 4. Germline V lookup: CDR1 MNHEY, CDR2 SMNVEV (reference sequence). The CDR3 here is CASSLADTYNEQFF. CDR3 sequence (DNA): TGTGCCAGCAGCCTAGCGGACACCTACAATGAGCAGTTCTTC.

The chain combines TRBV7-2 with TRBJ2-7; D is possibly TRBD2 (6 bases). Germline V lookup: CDR1 SGHTA, CDR2 FQGNSA. The CDR3 runs to 14 residues. Trimming took off 5 bases at V and 7 bases at J, with 18 bases between the two ends. CDR3 region: CASSLEGWSGEQYF. The CDR3 region has the DNA TGTGCCAGCAGCCTGGAGGGATGGTCTGGGGAGCAGTACTTC.

The V gene is TRBV5-6, the J gene TRBJ1-4; 8 bases align to TRBD1. The germline CDR1 and CDR2 sequences are SGHDT and YYEEEE. CDR3 length: 15 amino acids. Trimming removed 4 bases from V and 4 bases from J; junction bases left unmatched: 6. The DNA of the CDR3 is TGTGCCAGCAGCCCCAAGACAGGGGTTAATGAAAAACTGTTTTTT. This gives the protein CASSPKTGVNEKLFF. Together with reference TRBV5-6 and TRBJ1-4, the CDR3 gives the full variable domain: DAGVTQSPTHLIKTRGQQVTLRCSPKSGHDTVSWYQQALGQGPQFIFQYYEEEERQRGNFPDRFSGHQFPNYSSELNVNALLLGDSALYLCASSPKTGVNEKLFFGSGTQLSVL.

This clone was counted once. This sequence joins TRBV28 and TRBJ1-5; TRBD1 agrees at 7 bases. V was clipped by 4 bases and J by 0 bases; unmatched bases: 9. Germline CDR1 MDHEN, CDR2 SYDVKM. The CDR3 extends over 17 amino acids. CDR3 sequence: CASSSFQTGYSNQPQHF. CDR3 nucleotide sequence: TGTGCCAGCAGTTCGTTTCAGACAGGGTATAGCAATCAGCCCCAGCATTTT.

V and J are TRBV30 and TRBJ2-3, with 11 bases matching TRBD1. The CDR3 contains 15 residues. CDR1 is GTSNPN, CDR2 SVGIG, per germline (reference sequence). The V segment lost 3 bases and the J segment 6 bases; nucleotides outside the gene matches: 8. The DNA of the CDR3 is TGTGCCTGGAGCTCCCCGGACAGGGGGCGGGATACGCAGTATTTT. Encoded protein: CAWSSPDRGRDTQYF.

About this clone: An end of the junction differs from the germline gene, which may be a read error. V gene TRBV5-1 combines with J gene TRBJ2-7; possible D gene TRBD2, 6 bases. Germline V CDR1 and CDR2: SGHRS, YFSETQ. The length of the CDR3 is 13 residues. The CDR3 sequence is CASSLEGSHEQYF. The CDR3 DNA follows: TGCGCCAGCAGCCTGGAGGGCTCCCACGAGCAGTACTTC. Using reference TRBV5-1 and TRBJ2-7 for the parts outside the CDR3, the full variable domain is KAGVTQTPRYLIKTRGQQVTLSCSPISGHRSVSWYQQTPGQGLQFLFEYFSETQRNKGNFPGRFSGRQFSNSRSEMNVSTLELGDSALYLCASSLEGSHEQYFGPGTRLTVT.

This clone was counted between two and nine times. The chain combines TRBV9 with TRBJ1-2; TRBD1 is a possible D gene (5 bases). CDR1 is SGDLS, CDR2 YYNGEE, per germline. The CDR3 spans 14 residues. Between the trimmed V and J ends, which lost 0 bases and 7 bases, there was a span of 13 bases. The CDR3 loop reads CASSVESGQSGYTF. Here the CDR3 DNA reads TGTGCCAGCAGCGTAGAGAGTGGACAATCTGGCTACACCTTC.